The 32 T cell receptor beta chains reported below all come from one sample, sequenced in a study of vaccination and CD4 T cells after COVID-19 (dated 2022 in TCRdb). No antigen has been identified for these receptors. The method was PCR. TCRdb shows the sequencer as Illumina iSeq 100. At the Johns Hopkins FTIC core, DNA from the cultured CD4+ T cells underwent TCR sequencing with the Oncomine TCR Beta short-read assay. TCRdb ran its own pipeline on the public reads, namely fastp trimming at Q25 and MiXCR clone calling, and kept in-frame beta chains. Identical CDR3 protein sequences are pooled into one entry, listed with their most common genes and DNA. The sample includes 15,000 to 20,000 distinct CDR3 sequences, with about half observed a single time. The ten largest clonotypes hold just under 2.5% of the sample. The treatment or condition label here, explained by the study, means: approximately nine-day PBMC culture with coronavirus spike peptide pools or control peptides (ViraFEST assay).

The specimen comprised CD4+ T cells from blood, cultured in vitro, sampled after SARS-CoV-2 vaccination. These receptor sequences come from a human donor who had recovered from COVID-19.

There are a few counts of this clonotype. The chain employs TRBV14 and TRBJ1-6; no clear D gene. Germline lookup yields CDR1 SGHDN and CDR2 FVKESK. The CDR3 length is 13 residues. Trimming took off 6 bases at V and 10 bases at J, with 13 bases between the two ends. CDR3 region: CASSQTEGSPLHF. The CDR3 nucleotides read TGTGCCAGCAGTCAGACGGAGGGCTCACCCCTCCACTTT.

The genes are TRBV2 and TRBJ1-2; D remains ambiguous. The CDR3 totals 11 residues. The germline CDR1 and CDR2 sequences are SNHLY and FYNNEI. V lost 6 bases and J lost 4, with 6 bases in between. CDR3 amino acids: CASSRTYGYTF. In DNA, the CDR3 is TGTGCCAGCAGCCGGACCTATGGCTACACCTTC.

This clonotype was seen once. The V and J genes are TRBV24-1 and TRBJ1-2, with 7 nucleotides matching TRBD1. The CDR3 covers 16 residues. Germline V gene lookup returns CDR1 KGHDR and CDR2 SFDVKD. V lost 0 bases and J lost 4; bases outside the gene matches: 7. The CDR3 reads CATSDLSQGGVYGYTF. In DNA, the CDR3 is TGTGCCACCAGTGATTTGTCGCAGGGGGGCGTCTATGGCTACACCTTC.

The chain carries TRBV24-1 and TRBJ1-1; 7 bases align to TRBD1. The CDR3 extends over 17 amino acids. J gave up 3 bases and V 7 bases, and 16 bases lay outside the gene matches. The germline gives CDR1 KGHDR, CDR2 SFDVKD. The CDR3 DNA sequence: TGTGCCACCAGAGCCGGGACAGTCCCACCAGGGGACACTGAAGCTTTCTTT. Translated: CATRAGTVPPGDTEAFF.

The rearrangement joins TRBV7-3 to TRBJ2-1, with D unresolved. Germline CDR1 is SGHTA and CDR2 is FQGTGA. V lost 1 base to trimming and J lost 7 bases, with 5 bases between them. The CDR3 is 12 residues long. Written as DNA, the CDR3 is TGTGCCAGCAGCTTAATTTCGAATGAGCAGTTCTTC. It codes for CASSLISNEQFF.

The chain links TRBV12-3 or TRBV12-4 to TRBJ1-2, with TRBD1 identical over 7 bases. CDR3 length equals 17 residues. After removal of 5 bases from V and 0 bases from J, the junction contained 12 bases not matched to a gene. The CDR3 sequence is CASSVRTGPASNYGYTF. The CDR3 nucleotides are TGTGCCAGCAGTGTTAGGACAGGCCCCGCTTCTAACTATGGCTACACCTTC.

The CDR3 sequence: CASSLDYPGANSPLHF. The CDR3 DNA sequence: TGCGCCAGCAGCTTGGATTACCCAGGGGCGAATTCACCCCTCCACTTT. The chain carries TRBV5-1 and TRBJ1-6; a possible D gene is TRBD1 (6 bases). Germline V lookup: CDR1 SGHRS, CDR2 YFSETQ. The V end lost 0 bases, the J end lost 7 bases, and 14 bases lay between the germline ends. The CDR3 loop spans 16 amino acids.

V and J are TRBV12-3 or TRBV12-4 and TRBJ1-5; D is possibly TRBD1 (5 bases). This CDR3 has 14 amino acids. V lost 7 bases and J 7 bases, leaving 17 bases between the germline ends. CDR3 region: CASTQIMGVQPQHF. Written as DNA, the CDR3 is TGTGCCAGCACCCAAATAATGGGGGTACAGCCCCAGCATTTT.

This clonotype occurred a few times. This chain links TRBV6-2 or TRBV6-3 with TRBJ2-7, with 8 positions matching TRBD1. CDR1 is MNHEY and CDR2 is SVGEGT in the germline V gene. CDR3 length: 13 residues. Trimming cost V 10 bases and J 6 bases; bases outside gene matches: 11. The CDR3 DNA is TGTGCCACACGCTCCACAGGGGGTAGCGAGCAGTACTTC. Translation: CATRSTGGSEQYF.

The rearrangement uses TRBV7-6 and TRBJ2-2; D may be TRBD1 or TRBD2 (5 bases each). Germline CDR1 and CDR2: SGHVS and FNYEAQ. The ends were cut back, 4 bases at V and 2 bases at J, with 8 bases in the middle. The CDR3 has 14 residues. CDR3 sequence: CASSSGTNTGELFF. The CDR3 bases are TGTGCCAGCAGCTCCGGGACCAACACCGGGGAGCTGTTTTTT. The full variable domain, its missing parts supplied by reference TRBV7-6 and TRBJ2-2, is GAGVSQSPRYKVTKRGQDVALRCDPISGHVSLYWYRQALGQGPEFLTYFNYEAQQDKSGLPNDRFSAERPEGSISTLTIQRTEQRDSAMYRCASSSGTNTGELFFGEGSRLTVL.

The rearrangement links TRBV7-6 to TRBJ2-1; no clear D. The CDR3 runs to 18 residues. CDR1 and CDR2 from the germline V gene are SGHVS and FNYEAQ. Trimming left V 2 bases short and J 1 base short, with 18 bases between. For the CDR3, the DNA is TGTGCCAGCAGCTTACGACAACCTTGGTATACATCCTACAATGAGCAGTTCTTC. Residues: CASSLRQPWYTSYNEQFF.

This clonotype has more than one count but fewer than ten. J is TRBJ1-1 and V is TRBV6-1; 7 bases match TRBD1. Germline trimming cut 6 bases from V and 6 bases from J; bases unmatched to any gene: 7. The CDR3 has 13 residues. Germline CDR1 reads MNHNS; CDR2 reads SASEGT. The CDR3 is CASSPGGTAEAFF. CDR3 coding DNA: TGTGCCAGCAGCCCAGGGGGAACCGCTGAAGCTTTCTTT.

The chain employs TRBV28 and TRBJ1-1; the D gene is possibly TRBD1 (6 bases). Germline loops: CDR1 MDHEN, CDR2 SYDVKM. V was shortened by 8 bases and J by 3 bases, with 22 bases between the two germline ends. The CDR3 has 16 amino acids. The CDR3 nucleotides are TGTGCCAGCCGCTCACCGGGGGGCACTCTCTACACTGAAGCTTTCTTT. This gives the protein CASRSPGGTLYTEAFF.

J is TRBJ2-7 and V is TRBV6-2 or TRBV6-3; TRBD2 matches 7 bases. V lost 2 bases to trimming and J lost 2 bases; unmatched junction nucleotides: 15. CDR3 size: 18 residues. The germline CDR1 and CDR2 sequences are MNHEY and SVGEGT. The CDR3, as DNA: TGTGCCAGCAGTTACCCGCACCGGAGCGGGATAGGTCCCTACGAGCAGTACTTC. This translates into CASSYPHRSGIGPYEQYF.

A few counts support this clonotype. The chain carries TRBV28 and TRBJ1-1; D is unclear. The V end was cut by 4 bases, the J end by 6 bases, with 9 bases between. The CDR3 is made up of 12 amino acids. Germline V gene lookup returns CDR1 MDHEN and CDR2 SYDVKM. The CDR3 protein is CASSSGRPEAFF. The CDR3 bases are TGTGCCAGCAGTTCCGGGCGCCCTGAAGCTTTCTTT.

The chain joins TRBV20-1 to TRBJ2-4; the D gene is possibly TRBD2 (5 bases). This CDR3 has 13 amino acids. The V gene's germline CDR1 is DFQATT and CDR2 SNEGSKA (reference sequence). V lost 6 bases and J 4 bases, leaving 13 bases between the germline ends. The CDR3 loop reads CSAAWTGKNIQYF. CDR3 bases: TGCAGTGCGGCCTGGACGGGGAAAAACATTCAGTACTTC.

The chain combines TRBV19 with TRBJ1-1; unclear D gene. V was pared by 5 bases and J by 3 bases, with 16 bases between. CDR1 and CDR2 from the germline V gene are LNHDA and SQIVND (reference sequence). The length of the CDR3 is 15 residues. In DNA, the CDR3 is TGTGCCAGTAGTCCACGGGCCCACCCCGACACTGAAGCTTTCTTT. This codes for CASSPRAHPDTEAFF.

The V call is TRBV30, the J call TRBJ1-2; D not resolved. CDR1 is GTSNPN and CDR2 is SVGIG in the germline V gene (reference sequence). There are 11 residues in the CDR3. The V end was cut by 3 bases, the J end by 7 bases, with 9 bases between. The CDR3 reads CAWSIVAGYTF. CDR3 DNA: TGTGCCTGGAGCATTGTCGCTGGCTACACCTTC.

The chain employs TRBV20-1 and TRBJ1-1, with D unresolved. This CDR3 is built from 12 residues. Germline loops: CDR1 DFQATT, CDR2 SNEGSKA (reference sequence). Trimming cost V 3 bases and J 3 bases, with 8 bases left between them. The CDR3 bases are TGCAGTGCTAGGAGGAGGGACACTGAAGCTTTCTTT. Its protein product is CSARRRDTEAFF.

Only a few counts were recorded for this clonotype. The DNA of the CDR3 is TGTGCCAGCAGTGAGGGACAGGGGTACACAGATACGCAGTATTTT. Amino acids: CASSEGQGYTDTQYF. This sequence joins TRBV28 and TRBJ2-3; 10 nucleotides align to TRBD1. Germline V lookup: CDR1 MDHEN, CDR2 SYDVKM. The V and J ends lost 5 bases and 2 bases, in that order; junction bases with no gene match: 4. The CDR3 length is 15 residues.

About this clonotype itself: The junction departs from germline at one end; a sequencing error may be responsible. The chain links TRBV7-3 to TRBJ1-1; D is uncertain. From germline, CDR1 is SGHTA and CDR2 FQGTGA. The CDR3 runs 17 residues. CDR3 in DNA: TGTGTCAGCAGCTTAACCCATCTTAAGTCTCTGAACACTGAAGCTTTCTTT. Its translation: CVSSLTHLKSLNTEAFF. Based on the CDR3 plus reference TRBV7-3 and TRBJ1-1, the full variable domain is GAGVSQTPSNKVTEKGKYVELRCDPISGHTALYWYRQSLGQGPEFLIYFQGTGAADDSGLPNDRFFAVRPEGSVSTLKIQRTERGDSAVYLCVSSLTHLKSLNTEAFFGQGTRLTVV.

The chain has TRBV5-1 and TRBJ2-5; the match to TRBD2 covers 13 bases. Trimming took 0 bases from V and 5 from J; bases not matched to a gene: 4. The CDR3 consists of 16 residues. From germline, CDR1 is SGHRS and CDR2 YFSETQ. CDR3 loop: CASSLGLAGGYETQYF. The CDR3 coding sequence is TGCGCCAGCAGCTTGGGACTAGCGGGGGGTTACGAGACCCAGTACTTC.

The V call is TRBV27, the J call TRBJ1-6; 9 bases map to TRBD1. This CDR3 is built from 14 residues. V trimming: 7 bases; J trimming: 13 bases; junction bases outside the gene matches: 11. Germline CDR1 is MNHEY and CDR2 is SMNVEV (reference sequence). CDR3 nucleotides: TGTGCCAGCACGTTTACAGGGGGCGCTTCTCCCCTCCACTTT. Translating it yields CASTFTGGASPLHF.

This chain joins TRBV6-1 and TRBJ1-1, with a possible D match to TRBD1 (5 bases). V was trimmed by 6 bases and J by 5 bases, leaving 16 bases between them. CDR1 is MNHNS, CDR2 SASEGT, per germline. The CDR3 length is 14 residues. DNA for the CDR3: TGTGCCAGCAGCGAACTGGGACGGTTTACTGAAGCTTTCTTT. Translation gives CASSELGRFTEAFF.

The chain employs TRBV27 and TRBJ1-1; D is uncertain. CDR1 and CDR2 (germline): MNHEY, SMNVEV (reference sequence). The CDR3 loop spans 14 amino acids. V was cut by 3 bases and J by 0 bases, with 8 bases left in between. CDR3 amino acids: CASSFSQMNTEAFF. The DNA of the CDR3 is TGTGCCAGCAGTTTCTCCCAAATGAACACTGAAGCTTTCTTT.

This clonotype was picked up a small number of times. This chain joins TRBV29-1 and TRBJ1-1; D is undetermined. CDR1 is SQVTM and CDR2 is ANQGSEA in the germline V gene. This CDR3 is built from 13 residues. The V end lost 3 bases, the J end lost 1 base, and 9 bases lay between the germline ends. CDR3 protein: CSVERQRNTEAFF. CDR3 nucleotide sequence: TGCAGCGTTGAGAGGCAGAGGAACACTGAAGCTTTCTTT.

The chain recombines TRBV20-1 with TRBJ2-1, with 14 bases identical to TRBD2. Germline CDR1 reads DFQATT; CDR2 reads SNEGSKA (reference sequence). The CDR3 runs 18 residues. With V trimmed by 6 bases and J by 5 bases, 15 bases remained unmatched. The CDR3 sequence is CSALRPGLAGALNNEQFF. Written as DNA, the CDR3 is TGCAGTGCGCTGAGACCGGGACTAGCGGGAGCACTAAACAATGAGCAGTTCTTC.

The sample holds a few counts of this clonotype. This chain uses TRBV20-1 with TRBJ1-2; no clear D gene. The CDR3 sequence is 13 residues long. In germline, CDR1 is DFQATT, CDR2 SNEGSKA (reference sequence). The germline V and J ends were trimmed by 0 bases and 6 bases, with 11 bases remaining between them. The CDR3 nucleotides are TGCAGTGCTAGAGATAGAAGGAAGGATGGCTACACCTTC. This sequence encodes CSARDRRKDGYTF.

CDR3 loop: CASSLQLLGHNYEQYF. The DNA for the CDR3 is TGTGCCAGCAGCTTACAACTCCTGGGACACAACTACGAGCAGTACTTC. The chain uses TRBV7-9 and TRBJ2-7; D perhaps matches TRBD1 (6 bases). Germline V lookup: CDR1 SEHNR, CDR2 FQNEAQ (reference sequence). CDR3 length equals 16 residues. Trimming shortened V by 2 bases and J by 3 bases, and 17 bases separated the two germline ends.

The chain joins TRBV2 to TRBJ1-5; the match to TRBD1 covers 11 bases. J gave up 6 bases and V 6 bases, and 7 bases lay outside the gene matches. The CDR3 contains 15 residues. Germline V CDR1 and CDR2: SNHLY, FYNNEI. CDR3 DNA sequence: TGTGCCAGCAGGGGGGACAGGGGGATGAGTCAGCCCCAGCATTTT. This translates into CASRGDRGMSQPQHF. Full variable domain (rest looked up from reference TRBV2 and TRBJ1-5): EPEVTQTPSHQVTQMGQEVILRCVPISNHLYFYWYRQILGQKVEFLVSFYNNEISEKSEIFDDQFSVERPDGSNFTLKIRSTKLEDSAMYFCASRGDRGMSQPQHFGDGTRLSIL.

CDR3 amino acids: CASSDLTGSETQYF. DNA of the CDR3: TGTGCCAGCAGTGACTTGACAGGGAGTGAGACCCAGTACTTC. The chain joins TRBV2 to TRBJ2-5; TRBD1 agrees at 7 bases. Germline V gene lookup returns CDR1 SNHLY and CDR2 FYNNEI. CDR3 length: 14 amino acids. Germline trimming cut 3 bases from V and 5 bases from J; bases unmatched to any gene: 6. Full variable domain (missing parts from reference TRBV2 and TRBJ2-5): EPEVTQTPSHQVTQMGQEVILRCVPISNHLYFYWYRQILGQKVEFLVSFYNNEISEKSEIFDDQFSVERPDGSNFTLKIRSTKLEDSAMYFCASSDLTGSETQYFGPGTRLLVL.

The genes are TRBV19 and TRBJ1-5, with unresolved D. The V gene lost 4 bases and the J gene lost 0 bases, with 7 bases spanning the gap. Germline values: CDR1 LNHDA, CDR2 SQIVND (reference sequence). The CDR3 sequence is 14 residues long. Here the CDR3 reads CASSRSVSNQPQHF. DNA of the CDR3: TGTGCCAGTAGTAGATCCGTTAGCAATCAGCCCCAGCATTTT. Full variable domain (remainder filled in from reference TRBV19 and TRBJ1-5): DGGITQSPKYLFRKEGQNVTLSCEQNLNHDAMYWYRQDPGQGLRLIYYSQIVNDFQKGDIAEGYSVSREKKESFPLTVTSAQKNPTAFYLCASSRSVSNQPQHFGDGTRLSIL.